The rows below give T cell receptor beta chains drawn from one sample of a study of chemoradiotherapy in HPV16-positive cancers. Profiling relied on immunoSEQ multiplex PCR, and the TCRdb table lists in-frame clones only, not all of them. The sample lists 25,000 to 40,000 clones, roughly nine tenths occurring once. This sample comprised blood, obtained from a patient who underwent chemoradiotherapy. These receptors originate from a human donor with HPV-associated anogenital cancer. Each CDR3 is given with its conserved first and last residue. Fields, in order: J gene, V gene, CDR3 protein.

>TRBJ1-6|TRBV14
CASSQGPRNSPLHF
>TRBJ1-2|TRBV11-3
CASSRESYTF
>TRBJ2-3|TRBV5-1
CASSLGGRDPDTQYF
>TRBJ1-6|TRBV6-1
CASLLGGNSPLHF
>TRBJ2-5|TRBV29-1
CSISGTSGRAGRETQYF
>TRBJ1-1|TRBV7-6
CASSLAGNTEAFF
>TRBJ2-6|TRBV14
CASSQERRHYSGANVLTF
>TRBJ2-1|TRBV27
CASTREGLAGGYEQFF
>TRBJ2-1|TRBV27
CASSLGDNSYNEQFF
>TRBJ1-1|TRBV2
CASRRDRNTEAFF
>TRBJ2-1|TRBV20-1
CSEGGEQFF
>TRBJ1-5|TRBV7-6
CASSKGGSAAVHF
>TRBJ1-2|TRBV5-4
CASSPVGGHNYGYTF
>TRBJ1-2|TRBV27
CASSLTGQGDGYTF
>TRBJ1-2|TRBV4-3
CASSQEGGTAFYGYTF
>TRBJ2-1|TRBV12-5
CASGLGVGDFNEQFF
>TRBJ1-4|TRBV4-2
CASSQEGRDRGWATNEKLFF
>TRBJ2-3|TRBV7-2
CASSLKGAGGFSTDTQYF
>TRBJ2-3|TRBV13
CASKHRDRGDTQYF
>TRBJ2-4|TRBV5-6
CASSPREGLNIQYF
>TRBJ2-1|TRBV4-3
CASSLWDSVNNEQFF
>TRBJ2-3|TRBV5-6
CASSFLATDTQYF
>TRBJ1-2|TRBV6-5
CASSYSPGTGGGYTF
>TRBJ1-3|TRBV6-1
CASKGRAGNTIYF
>TRBJ1-4|TRBV13
CASSLQGALANEKLFF
>TRBJ1-5|TRBV6-6
CASSYGNQPQHF
>TRBJ2-3|TRBV10-1
CASSESRGRTDTQYF
>TRBJ1-5|TRBV4-3
CASSQDGGGRQPQHF
>TRBJ2-3|TRBV5-4
CASSLGQGGNTQYF
>TRBJ1-2|TRBV21-1
CASSPPSGDYGYTF
>TRBJ2-5|TRBV18
CASSGQETQYF
>TRBJ2-1|TRBV19
CASSIKLAGGHEQFF
>TRBJ2-3|TRBV4-2
CASSQEWRQGIRDTQYF